What follows describes a single TCR beta chain. Its matching antigen is unknown. The data derive from a study of shared clonotypes between healthy human individuals. The CDR3 consists of 16 residues. CDR1 is SGHDT, CDR2 YYEEEE, per germline. V gave up 2 bases and J gave up 0 bases, with 15 bases separating them. Every subset's genomic DNA went evenly onto several immunoSEQ plates. Sequencing was performed with immunoSEQ multiplex PCR; in TCRdb, only in-frame clones are kept and a portion is missing. The data hold some 600,000 clones, with approximately 96% observed a single time. Terminally differentiated effector memory CD45RA+ cells were left out of the naive CD8 fraction, which was CD45RO-negative and positively selected for CCR7. Donors, healthy HIV-negative adults, lacked recent acute infections or vaccinations. Study outcomes and limitations: Between a handful of donors, naive CD4 clonotypes were shared at a level of around 5.2%.

The TCR sequence derives from a woman aged 25 to 39 in good health. J is TRBJ2-7 and V is TRBV5-6; D might be TRBD1 (6 bases). The sequenced material came from naive CD8+ T cells sorted from blood. As DNA, the CDR3 is TGTGCCAGCAGCTTTTCGACAGGCCTCAGCTCCTACGAGCAGTACTTC. Translation gives CASSFSTGLSSYEQYF.